The TCR beta chain described here comes from a study of cytomegalovirus exposure and HLA in healthy donors (TCRdb year 2017). With respect to the entire study: An earlier analysis of 587 of the donors reported 250 to 300 Gb of sequence data and roughly 110 million unique TCR beta sequences from about 200 million T cells. An early release covering roughly 580 HLA-typed donors comprised 300 to 350 gigabases of sequencing data and around 80 million unique TCR sequences. Of the roughly 400 genotyped donors, approximately 80% fell in the genetic ancestry cluster associated with self-reported Caucasian donors. The study aimed to test whether cataloging public T cell receptors could reveal signatures of past pathogen exposure. The T cell repertoires of about 700 subjects were profiled by immunosequencing and related to cytomegalovirus serostatus. A separate validation cohort of 100 to 150 different subjects was used in addition to the roughly 620-subject first cohort. The study combined high-throughput TCR immunosequencing, statistical association of individual TCRs with disease status, and machine learning to predict cytomegalovirus infection status. To study patterns of TCR occurrence, a later analysis re-analyzed previously published TCR beta repertoires from around 700 donors and added high-resolution HLA genotyping. Rather than using new phenotypic data, the later analysis identified candidate immune exposures from TCR beta sequences and from how often those sequences occurred across donors. In an earlier analysis of 550 to 700 of the donors, high-throughput TCR beta sequencing was used to judge whether each TCR beta V gene segment behaved as functional or pseudogenic. Donor age, sex, ethnicity and CMV serostatus were collected together with the repertoire data. A later genetic analysis took genome-wide SNP genotypes for about three fifths of the roughly 670 donors and used that subset as a discovery cohort. Every repertoire in the discovery cohort had been generated on one and the same sequencing platform. Class I and class II HLA loci were covered by the typing at four-digit resolution. The number of typed donors differed by locus: about 620-640 for A, B, C, DRB1 and DQB1; 500 to 550 for DQA1; 606 for DPA1; and around 470 for DPB1. Roughly 5 DR-DQ haplotypes were handled as single units for association and clustering, since linkage in the cohort was strong. On average, roughly 250,000 unique TCR beta nucleotide sequences were sequenced per donor among more than 350 genotyped donors of the cohort, with 15% to 20% of those sequences being non-productive. The full study reports these points: In vitro tests confirmed that three of the cytomegalovirus-associated TCR beta chains recognize cytomegalovirus antigens. About 17 rarely observed V segments, including chromosome 9 orphons, were excluded from the earlier analysis of several hundred of the donors because counts were too low. In a later analysis, most CMV-associated TCR beta chains were found to appear HLA-restricted, with HLA associations seemingly driven largely by CMV exposure. In both the original and validation cohorts, the classifier was reported to diagnose cytomegalovirus status with high specificity and sensitivity. Immune exposure information for the cohort was limited to CMV serostatus. Assigning TCR associations to individual alleles was difficult when HLA alleles, especially DR and DQ, strongly co-occurred. The sequencing pipeline was judged likely to have produced a cluster of highly shared sequence variants as a technical artifact. A further reported finding was that TCR beta sequences accurately predicted the HLA-A and HLA-B alleles for most subjects in the first cohort. The presence/absence analyses assumed that sequencing depth was roughly uniform across donors, and that assumption may not be true. Because HLA typing was missing for some donors at each locus, association tests included only the typed subset. Linkage disequilibrium might explain the correlated functional status among segregating V segments, but an unknown experimental factor could not be ruled out. Across donors, most TCR sequences were observed very rarely, whereas some public TCRs were present in many individuals. A total of 150 to 200 TCR beta chains were listed by the study as associated with cytomegalovirus. According to the authors, the approach could potentially be generalized to other disease states and immunological phenotypes. A later analysis reported that several top co-occurrence clusters appeared linked to parvovirus B19, influenza, CMV and Epstein-Barr virus. According to a later genetic analysis, donors in an Asian-associated ancestry cluster had fewer N-insertions in productive TCRs than the roughly 670-donor mean. A later analysis found that TCR association rates varied across HLA loci, with DRB1 alleles showing the most associated TCRs and HLA-C alleles the fewest. A later analysis found that HLA-associated TCR beta chains were more clonally expanded and had lower generation probabilities than equally common non-associated chains. An association between a missense DCLRE1C variant and V-gene and J-gene trimming of TCR beta chains was found in a later genetic analysis and replicated in an independent cohort. This cohort had only TCR beta chains sequenced, and the lack of alpha or paired-chain data limited which features could be detected. Because the 87-base-pair reads could not distinguish some IMGT-functional V segments, including TRBV6-2 and TRBV6-3, those segments were excluded. At a false discovery rate of 0.05, a later analysis linked about 17,000 TCR beta sequences to specific HLA alleles. In an earlier analysis of some 540 of the donors, most TCR beta V segments appeared in productive rearrangements about 87% or about 30% of the time, broadly matching IMGT annotations.

There are 15 amino acids in the CDR3, from cysteine to phenylalanine inclusive. Left in the record is the CDR3 DNA by itself, 45 bases read in frame from the first base. The junction carries 16 bases between V and J, which are trimmed by 4 bases and 4 bases respectively. Looking up the germline V gene yields CDR1 MGHDK and CDR2 SYGVNS. Comments on this clone: Its antigen specificity is not known. No qualities accompany the bases; no much larger clone lies one base away.

Libraries were made using the immunoSEQ multiplex PCR assay. A mixture of 60 forward primers for TCR Vbeta segments and 13 reverse primers for TCR Jbeta segments was used in the multiplex PCR. A multiplex PCR assay on genomic DNA amplified the CDR3 region of rearranged TCR beta genes. On the Illumina HiSeq System, the amplified TCR beta libraries were sequenced as 87-base-pair reads. In the original analysis: A later analysis tallied 75 million to 95 million unique TCR beta chains across the 666 repertoires, and about 12 million of those chains were shared by two or more donors. Raw reads were error-corrected and collapsed into unique sequences by a nearest-neighbor algorithm in which closely related sequences were merged to remove PCR and sequencing errors. V, D and J gene segments were assigned by aligning CDR3 sequences to IMGT reference sequences. For a sequence to be retained, at least a six-nucleotide match to both a V gene segment and a J gene segment was required. A rearrangement was called productive if the CDR3 had no stop codons and remained in frame with V and J, and every other rearrangement was called non-productive. Following IMGT convention, CDR3 was defined as the stretch from the second conserved V-encoded cysteine to the conserved J-encoded phenylalanine. The earlier analysis of 550 to 650 of the donors excluded any sequence lacking an unambiguous match to a single V gene segment. In an earlier analysis of roughly 600 of the donors, a V segment was called functional when productive rearrangements were above 56.7%, and segregating when the standard deviation between donors exceeded 5%. A statistical classification framework was developed to diagnose cytomegalovirus status using the catalog of TCR beta chain sequences. A later analysis assigned V and J genes by comparing TCR nucleotide sequences with IMGT/GENE-DB human TR gene sequences. A later analysis assigned CDR3 sequences and most-parsimonious VDJ recombination scenarios with the TCRdist pipeline. In a later analysis, each TCR beta chain was defined by its CDR3 amino acid sequence together with its V-gene family, and reads without a unique V-gene family were excluded. A later analysis removed 592 highly shared, low-generation-probability nucleotide sequences to deal with suspected cross-contamination and a sequencing artifact. A later analysis calculated a clonal expansion index for each public chain from normalized within-repertoire ranks of inferred template counts. In a later analysis, generation probabilities were computed with a VDJ recombination model fitted to out-of-frame rearrangements, and the resulting probabilities were checked against IGoR. A later analysis scored TCR-TCR, TCR-HLA and TCR-CMV co-occurrence with hypergeometric tests, applying a repertoire-size bias correction to TCR pairs. A later analysis estimated false discovery rates by permuting HLA or CMV assignments 20 times. In a later analysis, co-occurring TCRs were grouped using DBSCAN, and TCRdist sequence similarity was added for clustering within HLA-allele-positive subsets. Co-occurrence clustering excluded repertoires with fewer than 30,000 or more than 120,000 public chains, plus five with anomalous nucleotide sharing. The source is immuneACCESS, and TCRdb retained only in-frame sequences with V and J called. Part of the clones is not carried over; for the studies checked, unresolved V genes explain less than half of this, and the remainder is unexplained. V and J calls plus clone size are reproduced from that table; the DNA served to infer D and trimming. The sample contains almost 200,000 clones, around 79% of them found a single time. Jointly, the top ten make up 4.4% of the sample.

The cohort comprised more than 550 healthy bone marrow donors. All cohort members were sampled while nominally healthy, although unrecorded immune exposures were likely present. The donor tested CMV seropositive and was one of the 289 seropositive cohort members. A peripheral blood sample was provided by each donor, and peripheral blood mononuclear cells were used for TCR beta sequencing. The Qiagen DNeasy Blood Extraction Kit was used to extract genomic DNA from the blood cell samples. The V and J segments used are TRBV25-1 and TRBJ1-1, with the D gene too uncertain to name. The sequencing sample was made of PBMCs. This receptor was taken from a young woman in good health and CMV-seropositive. The bases are TGTGCCAGCAGTGCCCCCCTCGGGGTGGTCACTGAAGCTTTCTTT. It codes for CASSAPLGVVTEAFF.